The clone carrying this T cell receptor beta chain is a singleton in its sample. The antigen is undetermined. The sample is drawn from a study of shared clonotypes between healthy human individuals. Notes on the study in general: When naive CD4 clonotypes were compared across a few donors, around 5% were shared.

The CDR3 sequence is 15 residues long. CDR1 is LNHDA and CDR2 is SQIVND in the germline V gene (reference sequence). Losses at the gene ends were 3 bases for V and 5 bases for J; bases not matched to a gene: 5. Only in-frame clones appear in the TCRdb table, and some are missing; sequencing was by immunoSEQ multiplex PCR. Of some 1,600,000 clones listed, 95% to 99% are singletons. The genes are TRBV19 and TRBJ2-2, with TRBD1 matching 8 bases. Sample: naive CD4+ T cells sorted from blood. Subset: CD45RA+ positively selected. The TCR originated in a man aged 30 to 45 in good health. The CDR3 nucleotides are TGTGCCAGTAGTATCAGGGGGCCATCAACCGGGGAGCTGTTTTTT. Translating it yields CASSIRGPSTGELFF. Filled out from reference TRBV19 and TRBJ2-2, the complete variable domain reads DGGITQSPKYLFRKEGQNVTLSCEQNLNHDAMYWYRQDPGQGLRLIYYSQIVNDFQKGDIAEGYSVSREKKESFPLTVTSAQKNPTAFYLCASSIRGPSTGELFFGEGSRLTVL.